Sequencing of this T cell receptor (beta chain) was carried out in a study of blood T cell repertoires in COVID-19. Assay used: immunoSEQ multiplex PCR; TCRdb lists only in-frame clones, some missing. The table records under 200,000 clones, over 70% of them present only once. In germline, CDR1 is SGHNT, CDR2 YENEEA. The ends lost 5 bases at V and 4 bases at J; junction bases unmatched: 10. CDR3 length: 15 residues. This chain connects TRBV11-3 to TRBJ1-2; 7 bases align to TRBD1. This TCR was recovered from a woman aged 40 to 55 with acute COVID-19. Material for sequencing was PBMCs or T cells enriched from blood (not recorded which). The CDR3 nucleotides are TGTGCCAGCAGCAAGGGACAGCCGAATGTCTATGGCTACACCTTC. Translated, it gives CASSKGQPNVYGYTF.